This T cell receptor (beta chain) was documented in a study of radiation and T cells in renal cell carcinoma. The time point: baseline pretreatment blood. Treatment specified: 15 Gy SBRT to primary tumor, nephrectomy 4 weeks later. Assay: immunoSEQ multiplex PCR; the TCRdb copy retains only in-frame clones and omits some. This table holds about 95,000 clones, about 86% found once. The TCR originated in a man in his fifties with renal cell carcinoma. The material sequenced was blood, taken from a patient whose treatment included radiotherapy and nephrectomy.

The CDR3 bases are TGTGCCTGGAGTGTAAGACCGCTTTCTGAGCAGTACTTC. Protein sequence: CAWSVRPLSEQYF. V is TRBV30 and J is TRBJ2-5; D is unclear. Germline V gives CDR1 GTSNPN, CDR2 SVGIG (reference sequence). This CDR3 is 13 amino acids long. Trimming pared 0 bases from V and 11 bases from J, leaving 16 bases between. Together with reference TRBV30 and TRBJ2-5, the CDR3 gives the full variable domain: SQTIHQWPATLVQPVGSPLSLECTVEGTSNPNLYWYRQAAGRGLQLLFYSVGIGQISSEVPQNLSASRPQDRQFILSSKKLLLSDSGFYLCAWSVRPLSEQYFGPGTRLLVL.